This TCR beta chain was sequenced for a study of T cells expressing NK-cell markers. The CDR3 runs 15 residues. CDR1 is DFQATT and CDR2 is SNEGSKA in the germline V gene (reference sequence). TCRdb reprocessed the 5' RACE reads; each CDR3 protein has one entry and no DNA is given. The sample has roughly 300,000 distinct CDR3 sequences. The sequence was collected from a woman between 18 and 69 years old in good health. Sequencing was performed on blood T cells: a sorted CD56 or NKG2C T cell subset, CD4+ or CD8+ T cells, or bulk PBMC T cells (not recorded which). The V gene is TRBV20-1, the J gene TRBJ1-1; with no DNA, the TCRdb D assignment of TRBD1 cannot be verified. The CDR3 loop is CSARVRDRLNTEAFF.